Listed below are T cell receptor beta chains from one sample, sequenced in a study of T-cell reconstitution after alpha-beta-depleted transplantation in children. TCRdb reprocessed the PCR reads via MiXCR and lists one record per CDR3 protein. The sample carries 300,000 to 350,000 distinct CDR3 sequences, 15% to 20% recorded once. Specimen: PBMCs, mostly from graft donor cells, collected 360 days after TCRalphabeta/CD19-depleted stem cell transplant. The receptors derive from a male patient aged 2 to 10 who had a stem cell transplant for acute lymphoblastic leukemia, so the T cells may come from the graft donor. The CDR3 runs from the conserved cysteine through the conserved F or W. The D gene is left open where the match is weak. For some rows the clone size is stated as once, few or many, or as a class when expanded; others skip it.

clone size	D gene	V gene	J gene	CDR3 protein	CDR3 DNA
few	TRBD2	TRBV12-3/TRBV12-4	TRBJ2-1	CASSWTPGLAHNEQFF	TGTGCCAGCAGTTGGACCCCGGGACTAGCCCACAATGAGCAGTTCTTC
-	TRBD2	TRBV7-9	TRBJ2-1	CASSPPSGRGYNEQFF	TGTGCCAGCAGCCCTCCTAGCGGGAGAGGCTACAATGAGCAGTTCTTC
once	-	TRBV18	TRBJ2-4	CASSQYGRVNIQYF	TGTGCCAGCTCACAGTACGGGAGAGTGAACATTCAGTACTTC
few	-	TRBV12-3/TRBV12-4	TRBJ2-1	CASSFQGIEQFF	TGTGCCAGCAGTTTTCAGGGAATTGAGCAGTTCTTC
few	-	TRBV29-1	TRBJ1-2	CSVADRGYTF	TGCAGCGTTGCCGACAGGGGCTACACCTTC
-	TRBD2	TRBV29-1	TRBJ2-1	CSAGASGIYNEQFF	TGCAGCGCTGGGGCTAGCGGGATCTACAATGAGCAGTTCTTC
-	TRBD2	TRBV7-9	TRBJ2-7	CADSGGNNQYF	TGTGCAGACAGCGGGGGAAATAACCAGTACTTC
many	TRBD2	TRBV13	TRBJ2-3	CASSFLGLAGGTDTQYF	TGTGCCAGCAGCTTCCTCGGACTAGCGGGAGGTACTGATACGCAGTATTTT
-	-	TRBV12-5	TRBJ2-7	CASGWSHEQYF	TGTGCTAGTGGCTGGAGCCACGAGCAGTACTTC
-	TRBD1	TRBV27	TRBJ2-5	CASSLSLGGAWETQYF	TGTGCCAGCAGTTTAAGTTTAGGGGGCGCGTGGGAGACCCAGTACTTC
few	-	TRBV28	TRBJ1-1	CASSPKRGKVDTEAFF	TGTGCCAGCAGTCCAAAAAGGGGGAAGGTGGACACTGAAGCTTTCTTT
many	TRBD2	TRBV9	TRBJ2-1	CASSPTLSGRAGGDEQFF	TGTGCCAGCAGCCCCACTTTGAGCGGGAGGGCCGGGGGAGATGAGCAGTTCTTC
-	TRBD2	TRBV20-1	TRBJ2-3	CSAPGIGGRPDTQYF	TGCAGTGCCCCCGGAATCGGCGGGAGGCCAGATACGCAGTATTTT
many	-	TRBV7-9	TRBJ2-4	CASSATGGPSGGNIQYF	TGTGCCAGCAGCGCCACGGGTGGACCTAGTGGGGGAAACATTCAGTACTTC
-	-	TRBV11-2	TRBJ2-1	CASSLVYRVSSYNEQFF	TGTGCCAGCAGCTTGGTTTATCGGGTATCATCCTACAATGAGCAGTTCTTC
many	-	TRBV7-9	TRBJ2-1	CASSLGLRVAAEQFF	TGTGCCAGCAGCTTAGGGCTGAGGGTAGCGGCTGAGCAGTTCTTC
-	-	TRBV4-3	TRBJ2-3	CASSQVFGQSTDTQYF	TGCGCCAGCAGCCAAGTTTTTGGACAGTCAACAGATACGCAGTATTTT
-	TRBD2	TRBV12-3/TRBV12-4	TRBJ2-2	CAGGTRETGELFF	TGTGCCGGCGGGACTAGGGAGACCGGGGAGCTGTTTTTT
-	TRBD2	TRBV28	TRBJ2-7	CASSPGLVFPLQYF	TGTGCCAGCAGTCCGGGACTAGTCTTTCCTCTGCAGTACTTC
few	TRBD2	TRBV9	TRBJ2-1	CASSVGPSGSLNEQFF	TGTGCCAGCAGCGTAGGCCCTAGCGGGAGTCTTAATGAGCAGTTCTTC
few	TRBD2	TRBV6-1	TRBJ2-1	CASSEGASGANEQFF	TGTGCCAGCAGTGAAGGGGCTAGCGGGGCGAATGAGCAGTTCTTC
few	-	TRBV5-1	TRBJ2-7	CASSLAASTYEQYF	TGCGCCAGCAGCTTGGCCGCCAGCACCTACGAGCAGTACTTC
-	TRBD1	TRBV6-5	TRBJ2-2	CASRLHRQGRTGGLFF	TGTGCCAGCAGGTTACACCGACAGGGGAGGACCGGGGGGCTGTTTTTT
few	-	TRBV6-5	TRBJ1-4	CASSYRGSTNEKLFF	TGTGCCAGCAGTTACAGGGGTTCAACTAATGAAAAACTGTTTTTT
-	TRBD2	TRBV5-1	TRBJ2-7	CASSLWSSGYYEQYF	TGCGCCAGCAGCTTGTGGTCTAGCGGTTACTACGAGCAGTACTTC
few	-	TRBV30	TRBJ1-5	CAWSVLGQPQHF	TGTGCCTGGAGTGTACTCGGTCAGCCCCAGCATTTT
few	-	TRBV7-8	TRBJ2-7	CASSLEGLDEQYF	TGTGCCAGCAGCTTAGAAGGGTTGGACGAGCAGTACTTC
few	-	TRBV30	TRBJ2-3	CAWGSGDTQYF	TGTGCCTGGGGGTCAGGGGATACGCAGTATTTT
-	-	TRBV12-3/TRBV12-4	TRBJ2-3	CASINTVERPDTQYF	TGTGCCAGCATCAATACAGTAGAGCGACCAGATACGCAGTATTTT
-	TRBD2	TRBV12-3/TRBV12-4	TRBJ2-7	CASSLGTSGNLPYEQYF	TGTGCCAGCAGTTTAGGGACTAGCGGGAATCTCCCCTACGAGCAGTACTTC
-	TRBD2	TRBV30	TRBJ2-5	CAWGTSVETQYF	TGTGCCTGGGGGACTAGCGTGGAGACCCAGTACTTC
-	-	TRBV6-2/TRBV6-3	TRBJ2-7	CASSYSSRQSYEQYF	TGTGCCAGCAGTTATAGCTCTCGACAGAGCTACGAGCAGTACTTC
-	TRBD2	TRBV24-1	TRBJ2-2	CATSGGPSGWSGELFF	TGTGCCACCTCTGGTGGCCCTAGCGGGTGGAGCGGGGAGCTGTTTTTT
many	-	TRBV12-3/TRBV12-4	TRBJ2-3	CASSFNTQYF	TGTGCCAGCAGTTTTAATACGCAGTATTTT
-	TRBD2	TRBV3-1	TRBJ2-1	CASSRRTLLARSYNEQFF	TGTGCCAGCAGTCGCCGCACCTTACTAGCGCGGTCCTACAATGAGCAGTTCTTC
few	TRBD1	TRBV7-3	TRBJ2-2	CASSSTGVRGGELFF	TGTGCCAGCAGCTCCACAGGGGTCAGGGGCGGGGAGCTGTTTTTT